The rows below give T cell receptor beta chains drawn from one sample of a study of post-analysis software for immune sequencing data. One entry per CDR3 protein, called by TCRdb with MiXCR from the PCR reads. The sample shows around 160,000 distinct CDR3 sequences, about 36% of them seen only once. The starting material was blood, obtained after autologous hematopoietic stem cell transplantation. The receptors were gathered from a girl aged 5-17 years with multiple sclerosis. CDR3s include the opening cysteine and the closing phenylalanine or tryptophan. The D gene is left open where the match is weak.

>-|TRBV27|TRBJ2-7
CASSLSSPGLEQYF
>-|TRBV12-3/TRBV12-4|TRBJ2-1
CASSLMGINEQFF
>TRBD1|TRBV29-1|TRBJ1-1
CSARGGPGTEAFF
>-|TRBV7-7|TRBJ2-1
CASSLDRGGNNEQFF
>-|TRBV7-9|TRBJ2-2
CASSHQRYTGELFF
>-|TRBV7-7|TRBJ2-5
CASRGGTVQETQYF
>TRBD2|TRBV6-5|TRBJ2-3
CASSYSFLAASTDTQYF
>TRBD2|TRBV7-2|TRBJ2-2
CASSLHLTSDTGELFF
>-|TRBV27|TRBJ2-1
CASSSGTTNEQFF
>TRBD2|TRBV10-3|TRBJ2-3
CAISQITSGTDTQYF
>-|TRBV7-8|TRBJ2-5
CASSRGSGNQETQYF
>TRBD2|TRBV12-3/TRBV12-4|TRBJ2-1
CASSLLGTSGASYNEQFF
>TRBD2|TRBV7-3|TRBJ2-2
CASSLGLAGGTGELFF
>TRBD1|TRBV5-1|TRBJ1-1
CASSLRGLDTEAFF
>TRBD2|TRBV7-9|TRBJ2-1
CASTPAGRNEQFF
>TRBD2|TRBV20-1|TRBJ2-7
CSATSGGSSYEQYF
>TRBD2|TRBV20-1|TRBJ2-7
CSASVAGPTYEQYF
>TRBD2|TRBV24-1|TRBJ2-1
CATSYGGAGGDNEQFF
>TRBD2|TRBV4-2|TRBJ2-7
CASSPSTSGGASLSYEQYF
>TRBD1|TRBV18|TRBJ2-7
CASSLGRTGGAKLDSYEQYF
>-|TRBV21-1|TRBJ2-7
CASSKRGAGFEQYF
>-|TRBV27|TRBJ1-4
CASSLGRVGEKLFF
>TRBD2|TRBV6-5|TRBJ2-1
CASSPWTSAIRNEQFF